A single sample gave rise to the 14 T cell receptor beta chains below, sequenced in a study of shared clonotypes between healthy human individuals. This table comes from immunoSEQ multiplex PCR, and its TCRdb copy is limited to in-frame clones, with some not included. Here the sample spans about 680,000 clones, around four fifths being singletons. What was sequenced was memory CD4+ T cells sorted from blood. The subset was: CD45RA-negative fraction. All receptors come from a young woman in good health.

This CDR3 reads CASSLAMRTGTLETQYF. CDR3 DNA sequence: TGCGCCAGCAGCTTGGCCATGCGGACAGGGACTTTAGAGACCCAGTACTTC. The rearrangement joins TRBV5-1 to TRBJ2-5; 8 nucleotides match TRBD1. Germline CDR1 SGHRS, CDR2 YFSETQ. Trimming cost V 0 bases and J 4 bases; bases outside gene matches: 11. The CDR3 is made up of 17 amino acids. Full variable domain (rest looked up from reference TRBV5-1 and TRBJ2-5): KAGVTQTPRYLIKTRGQQVTLSCSPISGHRSVSWYQQTPGQGLQFLFEYFSETQRNKGNFPGRFSGRQFSNSRSEMNVSTLELGDSALYLCASSLAMRTGTLETQYFGPGTRLLVL.

V gene TRBV11-2 combines with J gene TRBJ1-5, with 9 bases fitting TRBD1. V gave up 5 bases and J gave up 8 bases; unmatched junction bases: 4. Germline V gene data show CDR1 as SGHAT and CDR2 as FQNNGV. This CDR3 is built from 13 residues. CDR3 protein: CASSLGQGEPQHF. The CDR3 coding sequence is TGTGCCAGCAGCCTGGGACAGGGTGAGCCCCAGCATTTT.

The V and J genes are TRBV7-2 and TRBJ1-2; 9 nucleotides match TRBD1. This CDR3 is built from 15 residues. V shed 1 base, J shed 4 bases, and the junction held 4 bases outside the gene matches. Germline CDR1 SGHTA, CDR2 FQGNSA. In DNA form, the CDR3 reads TGTGCCAGCAGCTTAGTGGGACAGGGCATCTATGGCTACACCTTC. Protein product: CASSLVGQGIYGYTF.

The J gene is TRBJ1-1, the V gene TRBV2; D call uncertain. V was pared by 1 base and J by 4 bases, with 7 bases between. Per germline, CDR1 SNHLY and CDR2 FYNNEI. The CDR3 covers 13 residues. The CDR3, as DNA: TGTGCCAGCAGTGAAGAATACCGCACTGAAGCTTTCTTT. Protein: CASSEEYRTEAFF.

The V call is TRBV7-9, the J call TRBJ2-5; 13 positions agree with TRBD2. Germline lookup yields CDR1 SEHNR and CDR2 FQNEAQ (reference sequence). This CDR3 has 18 residues. Trimming removed 4 bases from V and 4 bases from J; junction bases left unmatched: 12. This chain's CDR3 is CASSYPLGLAGDGETQYF. The CDR3 DNA reads as TGTGCCAGCAGCTACCCCCTTGGACTAGCGGGAGATGGAGAGACCCAGTACTTC. Filled out from reference TRBV7-9 and TRBJ2-5, the complete variable domain reads DTGVSQNPRHKITKRGQNVTFRCDPISEHNRLYWYRQTLGQGPEFLTYFQNEAQLEKSRLLSDRFSAERPKGSFSTLEIQRTEQGDSAMYLCASSYPLGLAGDGETQYFGPGTRLLVL.

This clone was counted between two and nine times. The chain recombines TRBV6-1 with TRBJ1-4; tentative D call: TRBD1 (5 bases). The V gene's germline CDR1 is MNHNS and CDR2 SASEGT. The CDR3 has 15 amino acids. The V end lost 1 base, the J end lost 8 bases, and 14 bases lay between the germline ends. The CDR3 spells CASSEVHRSGEKLFF. Here the CDR3 DNA reads TGTGCCAGCAGTGAAGTACACAGGTCGGGGGAAAAACTGTTTTTT.

The chain couples TRBV7-2 to TRBJ2-3, with a tentative D call TRBD1 (5 bases). This CDR3 is built from 16 residues. With 5 bases removed from V and 0 bases from J, the gap between germline ends came to 15 bases. Germline V lookup: CDR1 SGHTA, CDR2 FQGNSA. CDR3 residues: CASSLQGFGSTDTQYF. CDR3 in DNA: TGTGCCAGCAGCCTCCAGGGTTTTGGGAGCACAGATACGCAGTATTTT.

The chain employs TRBV4-1 and TRBJ2-3, with TRBD2 identical over 9 bases. From germline, CDR1 is MGHRA and CDR2 YSYEKL. V gave up 4 bases and J gave up 6 bases; unmatched junction bases: 11. There are 16 residues in the CDR3. In nucleotides, the CDR3 is TGCGCCAGCAGCCCCACTAGCGGGTTGACGGGGGATACGCAGTATTTT. It is translated as CASSPTSGLTGDTQYF.

This clone was counted only a few times. The chain is built from TRBV5-4 and TRBJ2-3; D perhaps matches TRBD2 (6 bases). V gave up 4 bases and J gave up 0 bases, with 12 bases separating them. Germline V gene lookup returns CDR1 SGHNT and CDR2 YYREEE (reference sequence). The CDR3 runs 15 residues. The DNA for the CDR3 is TGTGCCAGCAGCCGGGGAAGCGGGAGCACAGATACGCAGTATTTT. Its protein product is CASSRGSGSTDTQYF.

This chain connects TRBV28 to TRBJ2-1; 9 bases agree with TRBD2. Germline lookup yields CDR1 MDHEN and CDR2 SYDVKM. The ends lost 6 bases at V and 8 bases at J; junction bases unmatched: 11. The CDR3 extends over 15 amino acids. The CDR3 DNA follows: TGTGCCAGCAGCGGTTCTAGCGGGACCTTGGATGAGCAGTTCTTC. Its translation is CASSGSSGTLDEQFF.

The V gene is TRBV7-9, the J gene TRBJ2-7; D gene unclear. The V end lost 1 base, the J end lost 3 bases, and 10 bases lay between the germline ends. Germline CDR1 SEHNR, CDR2 FQNEAQ (reference sequence). The CDR3 has 14 amino acids. In nucleotides, the CDR3 is TGTGCCAGCAGCTTAGATGCCTCCTACTACGAGCAGTACTTC. Its protein is CASSLDASYYEQYF. The full variable domain, its missing parts supplied by reference TRBV7-9 and TRBJ2-7, is DTGVSQNPRHKITKRGQNVTFRCDPISEHNRLYWYRQTLGQGPEFLTYFQNEAQLEKSRLLSDRFSAERPKGSFSTLEIQRTEQGDSAMYLCASSLDASYYEQYFGPGTRLTVT.

This chain links TRBV10-1 with TRBJ2-2; 7 bases agree with TRBD1. This CDR3 is built from 14 residues. The V and J ends lost 3 bases and 5 bases, in that order; junction bases with no gene match: 3. Per germline, CDR1 WNHNN and CDR2 SYGVQD (reference sequence). The chain's CDR3 is CASSDGTATGELFF. CDR3 nucleotides: TGCGCCAGCAGTGATGGGACAGCAACCGGGGAGCTGTTTTTT.

The chain employs TRBV5-5 and TRBJ2-1, with 8 bases matching TRBD1. This CDR3 is 16 amino acids long. Trimming cost V 0 bases and J 3 bases; bases outside gene matches: 5. Germline values: CDR1 SGHKS, CDR2 YYEKEE (reference sequence). CDR3 sequence reads: CASSLGDRSLYNEQFF. Here the CDR3 DNA reads TGTGCCAGCAGCTTGGGGGACAGGAGCCTCTACAATGAGCAGTTCTTC. The full variable domain, rest sourced from reference TRBV5-5 and TRBJ2-1, is DAGVTQSPTHLIKTRGQQVTLRCSPISGHKSVSWYQQVLGQGPQFIFQYYEKEERGRGNFPDRFSARQFPNYSSELNVNALLLGDSALYLCASSLGDRSLYNEQFFGPGTRLTVL.

The V and J genes are TRBV25-1 and TRBJ2-6; D is tentatively TRBD1 or TRBD2 (5 bases each). CDR3 size: 18 residues. CDR1 and CDR2 (germline): MGHDK, SYGVNS. Trimming pared 5 bases from V and 1 base from J, leaving 18 bases between. CDR3 nucleotides: TGTGCCAGCAGTTCCGGGACGGGAAAAGATTCTGGGGCCAACGTCCTGACTTTC. Translation: CASSSGTGKDSGANVLTF.